The 29 T cell receptor beta chains below were found in one sample sequenced in a study of CD8+ T cells in alopecia areata. RNA was extracted and reverse transcribed into cDNA as the sequencing template. Clones were sequenced by immunoSEQ multiplex PCR, and TCRdb holds only the in-frame ones, with some missing. The sample yields about 190,000 clones, more than 55% seen once. Treatment: oral pan-JAK inhibitor, 5-10 mg twice daily. The sequencing used CD4+ T cells sorted from blood, collected at week 4, from a patient treated with tofacitinib. The receptors shown here come from a human donor with alopecia areata.

As regards this clone: Relative to the germline gene, one junction end is altered; a read error may explain this. The chain recombines TRBV4-1 with TRBJ2-3; a possible D gene is TRBD1 (5 bases). Germline loops: CDR1 MGHRA, CDR2 YSYEKL. This CDR3 contains 12 residues. Written as DNA, the CDR3 is TGCGCCAGCAGCCACCAGACAGTTACGCAGTATTTT. Protein product: CASSHQTVTQYF.

This clone appeared a single time. The CDR3 spells CASSPGGMAKNIQYF. The DNA for the CDR3 is TGTGCCAGCAGTCCAGGGGGCATGGCCAAAAACATTCAGTACTTC. The chain joins TRBV27 to TRBJ2-4, with 8 positions matching TRBD1. J gave up 1 base and V 5 bases, and 4 bases lay outside the gene matches. The germline V gene encodes CDR1 MNHEY and CDR2 SMNVEV (reference sequence). The CDR3 length is 15 residues.

This clone was seen only a few times. The chain is built from TRBV5-6 and TRBJ2-4, with D maybe TRBD1 (6 bases). The V and J ends lost 5 bases and 2 bases respectively, with 14 bases between them. The CDR3 is 15 residues long. Per the germline V gene, CDR1 is SGHDT and CDR2 is YYEEEE. The CDR3 nucleotides read TGTGCCAGCAGGGACCGGGACAAGACCAAAAACATTCAGTACTTC. It specifies CASRDRDKTKNIQYF.

V and J are TRBV29-1 and TRBJ1-2; 8 nucleotides agree with TRBD1. The CDR3 totals 13 residues. Trimming cost V 4 bases and J 4 bases; bases outside gene matches: 5. Germline CDR1 is SQVTM and CDR2 is ANQGSEA. The CDR3: CSVGPDRGYGYTF. The CDR3 DNA is TGCAGCGTTGGCCCCGACAGGGGCTATGGCTACACCTTC.

In this sample, this clone turned up once. The junction shows a germline mismatch at one end, possibly a read error. The V call is TRBV30, the J call TRBJ2-3; tentatively, D is TRBD1 (6 bases). The length of the CDR3 is 15 residues. Per germline, CDR1 GTSNPN and CDR2 SVGIG (reference sequence). The CDR3 protein is CAITSGQLNTDTQYF. The CDR3 DNA reads as TGCGCGATTACCTCTGGACAGCTCAACACAGATACGCAGTATTTT.

The chain has TRBV2 and TRBJ2-7, with a possible D match to TRBD1 (5 bases). The V gene lost 6 bases and the J gene lost 5 bases, with 11 bases spanning the gap. CDR1 and CDR2 (germline): SNHLY, FYNNEI. CDR3 length equals 12 residues. The CDR3 nucleotides are TGTGCCAGCAGCAGGACAATCGACGAGCAGTACTTC. Translation gives CASSRTIDEQYF.

The chain combines TRBV5-6 with TRBJ2-3; TRBD2 is a possible D gene (5 bases). V lost 7 bases and J 2 bases, leaving 14 bases between the germline ends. In germline, CDR1 is SGHDT, CDR2 YYEEEE. The length of the CDR3 is 14 residues. The CDR3 DNA is TGTGCCAGCCTAAATGAGGGAATCACAGATACGCAGTATTTT. Its protein product is CASLNEGITDTQYF. The full variable domain, with the rest looked up from reference TRBV5-6 and TRBJ2-3, is DAGVTQSPTHLIKTRGQQVTLRCSPKSGHDTVSWYQQALGQGPQFIFQYYEEEERQRGNFPDRFSGHQFPNYSSELNVNALLLGDSALYLCASLNEGITDTQYFGPGTRLTVL.

As for this clone: Different DNA sequences within this sample yield the same CDR3. The chain joins TRBV20-1 to TRBJ2-3; D is unclear. The V and J ends lost 3 bases and 4 bases respectively, with 5 bases between them. The CDR3 totals 11 residues. The germline V gene encodes CDR1 DFQATT and CDR2 SNEGSKA (reference sequence). Here the CDR3 reads CSASRSDTQYF. In DNA form, the CDR3 reads TGCAGTGCTAGTCGGTCAGATACGCAGTATTTT.

This chain joins TRBV23-1 and TRBJ1-1; possible D gene TRBD1, 5 bases. TRBV23-1 is an ORF for which the function is uncertain. Trimming took off 7 bases at V and 0 bases at J, with 18 bases between the two ends. This CDR3 is 16 amino acids long. The CDR3: CASNPGGRHMNTEAFF. The CDR3 region has the DNA TGCGCCAGCAATCCGGGGGGACGGCACATGAACACTGAAGCTTTCTTT.

The chain couples TRBV25-1 to TRBJ1-2, with D perhaps TRBD1 (6 bases). The CDR3 runs 13 residues. Germline V lookup: CDR1 MGHDK, CDR2 SYGVNS. Trimming left V 1 base short and J 7 bases short, with 10 bases between. CDR3 sequence reads: CASSESGGAGYTF. In DNA form, the CDR3 reads TGTGCCAGCAGTGAATCGGGGGGCGCTGGCTACACCTTC.

The V gene is TRBV5-1, the J gene TRBJ2-7, with 11 positions matching TRBD2. The CDR3 extends over 14 amino acids. Germline values: CDR1 SGHRS, CDR2 YFSETQ. V dropped 4 bases and J dropped 5; count of bases not matched to a gene: 5. The CDR3: CASSLGLAVDEQYF. CDR3 nucleotides: TGCGCCAGCAGCCTGGGACTAGCGGTCGACGAGCAGTACTTC. The full variable domain, its missing parts supplied by reference TRBV5-1 and TRBJ2-7, is KAGVTQTPRYLIKTRGQQVTLSCSPISGHRSVSWYQQTPGQGLQFLFEYFSETQRNKGNFPGRFSGRQFSNSRSEMNVSTLELGDSALYLCASSLGLAVDEQYFGPGTRLTVT.

This clone is a singleton in its sample. V is TRBV27 and J is TRBJ1-2, with a weak D call TRBD1 (5 bases). CDR3 size: 15 residues. Trimming took 5 bases from V and 4 from J, leaving 17 bases between them. Germline V lookup: CDR1 MNHEY, CDR2 SMNVEV (reference sequence). The CDR3 nucleotides are TGTGCCAGCAGTCAGAAAATCCAGGGAGGCTATGGCTACACCTTC. This gives the protein CASSQKIQGGYGYTF.

The chain joins TRBV19 to TRBJ2-7; D uncertain. Germline V lookup: CDR1 LNHDA, CDR2 SQIVND (reference sequence). The germline V and J ends were trimmed by 3 bases and 6 bases, with 9 bases remaining between them. The CDR3 runs 12 residues. The CDR3 region is CASSISAAEQYF. In DNA, the CDR3 is TGTGCCAGTAGTATTTCCGCCGCCGAGCAGTACTTC.

As regards this clone: Other DNA sequences within the sample encode an identical CDR3. The chain couples TRBV18 to TRBJ1-1, with D unresolved. Germline V gene data show CDR1 as KGHSH and CDR2 as LQKENI. The CDR3 has 13 residues. With 2 bases removed from V and 4 bases from J, the gap between germline ends came to 8 bases. CDR3: CASSPKGGTEAFF. In nucleotides, the CDR3 is TGTGCCAGCTCACCAAAGGGTGGCACTGAAGCTTTCTTT.

This clone occurred a few times. V and J are TRBV9 and TRBJ2-1; 13 bases are shared with TRBD2. The length of the CDR3 is 16 residues. CDR1 SGDLS and CDR2 YYNGEE come from the germline V gene. Trimming at V came to 3 bases and at J to 3 bases, leaving 3 bases not matched to a gene. CDR3 amino acids: CASSARLAGGYNEQFF. CDR3 sequence (DNA): TGTGCCAGCAGCGCTAGACTAGCGGGAGGCTACAATGAGCAGTTCTTC.

The CDR3 loop reads CSVGTSWDNEQFF. In DNA, the CDR3 is TGCAGCGTTGGGACTAGCTGGGACAATGAGCAGTTCTTC. The chain couples TRBV29-1 to TRBJ2-1, with 8 bases aligning to TRBD2. CDR3 length: 13 residues. Germline-derived CDR1 and CDR2 are SQVTM and ANQGSEA. The J segment lost 5 bases and the V segment lost 4 bases, leaving 4 bases of the junction unmatched.

This clone was seen only once. The rearrangement uses TRBV15 and TRBJ2-1; 8 bases map to TRBD2. This CDR3 contains 12 residues. V trimming: 8 bases; J trimming: 8 bases; junction bases outside the gene matches: 5. Germline assignment: CDR1 LNHNV and CDR2 YYDKDF (reference sequence). The DNA for the CDR3 is TGTGCCACCCACGGGCGGGAGGATGAGCAGTTCTTC. Translating gives CATHGREDEQFF. The whole variable domain, filled in from reference TRBV15 and TRBJ2-1, reads DAMVIQNPRYQVTQFGKPVTLSCSQTLNHNVMYWYQQKSSQAPKLLFHYYDKDFNNEADTPDNFQSRRPNTSFCFLDIRSPGLGDTAMYLCATHGREDEQFFGPGTRLTVL.

The J gene is TRBJ2-1, the V gene TRBV20-1; D remains unclear. V dropped 3 bases and J dropped 8 bases, with 5 bases sitting between them. Germline CDR1 DFQATT, CDR2 SNEGSKA (reference sequence). The CDR3 extends over 10 amino acids. This chain's CDR3 is CSASGYEQFF. The CDR3 nucleotides read TGCAGTGCTAGCGGGTATGAGCAGTTCTTC.

The chain has TRBV5-4 and TRBJ2-5; D is possibly TRBD1 or TRBD2 (5 bases each). The germline V and J ends were trimmed by 1 base and 5 bases, with 9 bases remaining between them. Germline loops: CDR1 SGHNT, CDR2 YYREEE (reference sequence). This CDR3 has 13 amino acids. The CDR3 region has the DNA TGTGCCAGCAGCTTGTCGGGGACGGAGACCCAGTACTTC. Translated, it gives CASSLSGTETQYF.

The rearrangement uses TRBV7-2 and TRBJ1-2; D unclear. CDR1 is SGHTA and CDR2 is FQGNSA in the germline V gene. The CDR3 spans 13 residues. V gave up 0 bases and J gave up 8 bases, with 10 bases separating them. For the CDR3, the DNA is TGTGCCAGCAGCTTAGCAGGGTCGGGCGGCTACACCTTC. Its translation is CASSLAGSGGYTF.

This chain connects TRBV5-1 to TRBJ2-5, with D possibly TRBD1 on 5 matching bases. V dropped 2 bases and J dropped 0 bases, with 8 bases sitting between them. Per germline, CDR1 SGHRS and CDR2 YFSETQ. CDR3 length: 14 amino acids. This CDR3 reads CASSFRVYQETQYF. The CDR3 DNA is TGCGCCAGCAGCTTCAGGGTTTACCAAGAGACCCAGTACTTC.

J is TRBJ2-1 and V is TRBV7-2, with D perhaps matching TRBD2 (5 bases). Germline CDR1 and CDR2: SGHTA and FQGNSA. Between the trimmed V and J ends, which lost 2 bases and 0 bases, there was a span of 8 bases. This CDR3 is built from 15 residues. The CDR3 sequence is CASSLTTNSYNEQFF. DNA of the CDR3: TGTGCCAGCAGCTTAACGACTAACTCCTACAATGAGCAGTTCTTC.

This clone was detected once. Distinct nucleotide sequences in the sample also encode this CDR3. The chain carries TRBV10-3 and TRBJ2-6; D not resolved. V lost 3 bases to trimming and J lost 2 bases, with 8 bases between them. The CDR3 covers 15 residues. Germline V gene sequence: CDR1 ENHRY, CDR2 SYGVKD. CDR3 sequence reads: CAISELGTGANVLTF. The CDR3 nucleotides are TGTGCCATCAGTGAACTCGGTACTGGGGCCAACGTCCTGACTTTC.

This clone was counted only a few times. V usage is TRBV29-1 and J usage is TRBJ2-7; D ambiguous. Germline CDR1 is SQVTM and CDR2 is ANQGSEA. The CDR3 extends over 17 amino acids. V was pared by 1 base and J by 0 bases, with 19 bases between. DNA of the CDR3: TGCAGCGTTGAAGGACCCCTCTCCGGGCCCCACTCCTACGAGCAGTACTTC. It codes for CSVEGPLSGPHSYEQYF.

This clone was picked up a small number of times. CDR3 sequence reads: CASSQGDRVQTYEQYF. In DNA, the CDR3 is TGTGCCAGCAGCCAAGGAGACAGGGTGCAGACCTACGAGCAGTACTTC. This sequence joins TRBV4-2 and TRBJ2-7, with 7 bases lining up with TRBD1. Germline CDR1 is LGHNA and CDR2 is YNFKEQ. The CDR3 spans 16 residues. V lost 1 base and J lost 2; bases outside the gene matches: 8.

The chain uses TRBV2 and TRBJ2-5, with no clear D. With 3 bases removed from V and 5 bases from J, the gap between germline ends came to 7 bases. Germline V gene lookup returns CDR1 SNHLY and CDR2 FYNNEI. The CDR3 consists of 12 residues. The CDR3 DNA is TGTGCCAGCAGTGAGGTTGGGGAGACCCAGTACTTC. It yields the protein CASSEVGETQYF.

V usage is TRBV6-5 and J usage is TRBJ2-7; D is perhaps TRBD2 (5 bases). The CDR3 loop spans 15 amino acids. Trimming removed 4 bases from V and 1 base from J, with 14 bases in between. Per germline, CDR1 MNHEY and CDR2 SVGAGI. CDR3 protein: CASSSPGAGSYEQYF. In DNA, the CDR3 is TGTGCCAGCAGTTCCCCAGGTGCGGGTTCCTACGAGCAGTACTTC.

The rearrangement joins TRBV12-5 to TRBJ2-3; no firm D call. Germline CDR1 reads LGHNT; CDR2 reads FRNRAP. V was pared by 6 bases and J by 0 bases, with 13 bases between. CDR3 size: 15 residues. CDR3 in amino acids: CASGRAEISTDTQYF. The CDR3 region has the DNA TGTGCTAGTGGAAGGGCGGAAATCAGCACAGATACGCAGTATTTT.

The chain combines TRBV11-2 with TRBJ2-2; D is unresolved. This CDR3 spans 17 amino acids. Between the trimmed V and J ends, which lost 0 bases and 4 bases, there was a span of 15 bases. Germline V CDR1 and CDR2: SGHAT, FQNNGV. The CDR3: CASSLEGITTPTGELFF. Here the CDR3 DNA reads TGTGCCAGCAGCTTAGAGGGCATTACCACCCCCACCGGGGAGCTGTTTTTT.